This TCR beta chain was recovered during a study of T cell responses to AZD1222 COVID-19 vaccine. Study-level results: Unmutated variant regions reportedly attract nearly half of all spike-specific TCRs. Among the donors, most were white British and more were female, and clonal diversity was possibly underestimated.

As to this clone: Its specificity is not known.

The protocol was immunoSEQ multiplex PCR, while the TCRdb copy is restricted to in-frame clones and leaves out a portion. The data show more than 150,000 clones, 90% to 95% seen once. Per the germline V gene, CDR1 is SGDLS and CDR2 is YYNGEE. The CDR3 totals 15 residues. Trimming shortened V by 2 bases and J by 2 bases, and 11 bases separated the two germline ends. This specimen consisted of peripheral blood, obtained 28 days after the second AZD1222 dose. This clonotype was obtained from an adult who received the AZD1222 COVID-19 vaccine. The chain recombines TRBV9 with TRBJ1-3, with D possibly matching TRBD1 (6 bases). The CDR3 nucleotides read TGTGCCAGCAGCGTGGCCGGGACAACTGGAAACACCATATATTTT. Its translation: CASSVAGTTGNTIYF.